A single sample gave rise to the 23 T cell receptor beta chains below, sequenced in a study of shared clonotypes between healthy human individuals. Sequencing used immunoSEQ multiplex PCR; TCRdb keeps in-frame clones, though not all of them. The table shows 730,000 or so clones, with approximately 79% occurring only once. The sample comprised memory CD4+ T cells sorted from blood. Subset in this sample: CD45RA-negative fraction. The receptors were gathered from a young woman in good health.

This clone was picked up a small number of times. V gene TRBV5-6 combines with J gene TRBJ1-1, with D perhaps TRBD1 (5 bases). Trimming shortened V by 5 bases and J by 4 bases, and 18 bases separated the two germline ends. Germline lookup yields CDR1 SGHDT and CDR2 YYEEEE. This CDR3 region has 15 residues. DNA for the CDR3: TGTGCCAGCAGTCCTCTTAGAGGGGTTGGCACTGAAGCTTTCTTT. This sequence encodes CASSPLRGVGTEAFF.

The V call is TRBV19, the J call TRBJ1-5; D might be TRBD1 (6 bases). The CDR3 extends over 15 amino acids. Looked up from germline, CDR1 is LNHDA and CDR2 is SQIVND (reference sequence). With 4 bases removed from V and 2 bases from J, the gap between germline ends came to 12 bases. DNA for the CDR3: TGTGCCAGTAGTAACCAGGGGAGTGGCAATCAGCCCCAGCATTTT. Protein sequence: CASSNQGSGNQPQHF.

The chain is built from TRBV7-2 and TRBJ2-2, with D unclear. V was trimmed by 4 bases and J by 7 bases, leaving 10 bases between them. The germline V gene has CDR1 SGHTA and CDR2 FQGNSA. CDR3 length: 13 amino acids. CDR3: CASSSRRSGELFF. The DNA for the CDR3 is TGTGCCAGCAGCTCTAGGAGAAGCGGGGAGCTGTTTTTT.

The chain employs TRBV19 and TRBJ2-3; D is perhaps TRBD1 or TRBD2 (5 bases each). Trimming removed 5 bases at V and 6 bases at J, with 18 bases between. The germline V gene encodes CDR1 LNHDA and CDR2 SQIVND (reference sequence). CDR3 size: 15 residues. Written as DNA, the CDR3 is TGTGCCAGTAGTCTCCGGGCCACCAGGGACGATACGCAGTATTTT. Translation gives CASSLRATRDDTQYF.

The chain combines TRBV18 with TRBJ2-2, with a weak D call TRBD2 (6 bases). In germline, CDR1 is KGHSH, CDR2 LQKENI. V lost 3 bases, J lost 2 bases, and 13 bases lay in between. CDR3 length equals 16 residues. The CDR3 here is CASSPTPGDNTGELFF. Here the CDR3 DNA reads TGTGCCAGCTCACCCACTCCGGGAGACAACACCGGGGAGCTGTTTTTT.

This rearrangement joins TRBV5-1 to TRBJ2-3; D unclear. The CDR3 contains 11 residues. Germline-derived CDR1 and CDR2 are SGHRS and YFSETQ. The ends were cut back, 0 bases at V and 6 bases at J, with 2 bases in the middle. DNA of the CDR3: TGCGCCAGCAGCTTGGACGATACGCAGTATTTT. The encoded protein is CASSLDDTQYF.

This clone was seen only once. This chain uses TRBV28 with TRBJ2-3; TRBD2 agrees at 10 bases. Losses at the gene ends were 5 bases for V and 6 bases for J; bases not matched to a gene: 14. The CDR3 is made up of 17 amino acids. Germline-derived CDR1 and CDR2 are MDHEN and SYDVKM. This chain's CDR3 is CASSHLRLAGVWDTQYF. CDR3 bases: TGTGCCAGCAGTCACCTCCGGCTAGCGGGAGTATGGGATACGCAGTATTTT.

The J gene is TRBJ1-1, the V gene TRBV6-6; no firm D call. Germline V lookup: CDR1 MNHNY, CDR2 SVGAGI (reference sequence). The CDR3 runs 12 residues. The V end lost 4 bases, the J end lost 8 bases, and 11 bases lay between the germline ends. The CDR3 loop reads CASSSTVQEAFF. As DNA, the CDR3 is TGTGCCAGCAGTTCTACAGTCCAAGAAGCTTTCTTT.

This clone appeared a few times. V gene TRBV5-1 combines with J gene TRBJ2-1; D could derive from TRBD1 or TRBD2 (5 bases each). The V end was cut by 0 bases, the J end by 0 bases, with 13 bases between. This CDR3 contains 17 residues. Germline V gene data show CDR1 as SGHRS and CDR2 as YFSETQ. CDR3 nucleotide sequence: TGCGCCAGCAGCTTGGCCACGCCAGGGAGCTCCTACAATGAGCAGTTCTTC. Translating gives CASSLATPGSSYNEQFF.

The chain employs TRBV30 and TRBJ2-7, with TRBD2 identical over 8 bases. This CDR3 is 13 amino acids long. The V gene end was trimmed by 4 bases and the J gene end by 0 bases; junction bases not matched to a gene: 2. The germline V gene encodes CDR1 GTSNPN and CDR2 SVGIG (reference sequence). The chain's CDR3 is CAWTGTSSYEQYF. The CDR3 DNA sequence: TGTGCCTGGACCGGGACTAGCTCCTACGAGCAGTACTTC. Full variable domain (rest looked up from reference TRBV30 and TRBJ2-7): SQTIHQWPATLVQPVGSPLSLECTVEGTSNPNLYWYRQAAGRGLQLLFYSVGIGQISSEVPQNLSASRPQDRQFILSSKKLLLSDSGFYLCAWTGTSSYEQYFGPGTRLTVT.

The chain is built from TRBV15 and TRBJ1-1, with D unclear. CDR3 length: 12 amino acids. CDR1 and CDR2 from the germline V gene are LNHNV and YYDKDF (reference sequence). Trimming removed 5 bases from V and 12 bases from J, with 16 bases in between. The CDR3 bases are TGTGCCACCAGCGCCTACTCGAACGGACCTTTCTTT. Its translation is CATSAYSNGPFF.

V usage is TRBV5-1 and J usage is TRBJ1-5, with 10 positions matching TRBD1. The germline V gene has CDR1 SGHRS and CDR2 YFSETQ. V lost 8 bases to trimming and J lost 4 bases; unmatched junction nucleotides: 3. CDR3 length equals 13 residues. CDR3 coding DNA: TGCGCCAGAGGGACAGGGGTGAATCAGCCCCAGCATTTT. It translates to CARGTGVNQPQHF.

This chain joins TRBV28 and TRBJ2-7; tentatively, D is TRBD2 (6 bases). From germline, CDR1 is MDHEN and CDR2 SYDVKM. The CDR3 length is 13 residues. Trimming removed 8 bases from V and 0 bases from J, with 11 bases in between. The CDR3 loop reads CASSSAPSYEQYF. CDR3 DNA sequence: TGTGCCAGCTCTAGCGCACCCTCCTACGAGCAGTACTTC.

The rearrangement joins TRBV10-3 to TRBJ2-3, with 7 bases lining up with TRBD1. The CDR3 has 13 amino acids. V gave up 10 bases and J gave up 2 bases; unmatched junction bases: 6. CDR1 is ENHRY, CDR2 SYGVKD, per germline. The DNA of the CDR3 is TGTGCCACCTTAGGACAGGTCACAGATACGCAGTATTTT. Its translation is CATLGQVTDTQYF.

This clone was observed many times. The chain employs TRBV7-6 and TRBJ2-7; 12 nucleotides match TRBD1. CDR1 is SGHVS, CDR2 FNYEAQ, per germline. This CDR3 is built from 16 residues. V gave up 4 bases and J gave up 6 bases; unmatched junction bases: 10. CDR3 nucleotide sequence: TGTGCCAGCAGCTGGAGGGCGGGGACAGGGGGCGGCGAGCAGTACTTC. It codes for CASSWRAGTGGGEQYF.

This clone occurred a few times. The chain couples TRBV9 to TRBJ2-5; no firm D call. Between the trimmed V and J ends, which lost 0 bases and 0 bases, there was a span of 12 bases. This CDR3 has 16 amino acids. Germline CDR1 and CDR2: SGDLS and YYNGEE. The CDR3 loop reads CASSVAVIGYQETQYF. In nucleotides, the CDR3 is TGTGCCAGCAGCGTAGCAGTCATCGGATACCAAGAGACCCAGTACTTC.

CDR3 sequence (DNA): TGTGCCAGCAGCAACGGGGGGGTAGCTGAAGCTTTCTTT. This translates into CASSNGGVAEAFF. The genes are TRBV4-2 and TRBJ1-1, with D tentatively TRBD1 (5 bases). Germline V gene lookup returns CDR1 LGHNA and CDR2 YNFKEQ. The CDR3 is made up of 13 amino acids. The germline V and J ends were trimmed by 5 bases and 6 bases, with 13 bases remaining between them.

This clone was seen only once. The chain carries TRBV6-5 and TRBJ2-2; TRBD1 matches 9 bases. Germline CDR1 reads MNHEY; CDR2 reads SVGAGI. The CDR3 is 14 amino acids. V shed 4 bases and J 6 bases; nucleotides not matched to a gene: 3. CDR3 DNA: TGTGCCAGCAGTTTGGACAGGGGCGCCGGGGAGCTGTTTTTT. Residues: CASSLDRGAGELFF.

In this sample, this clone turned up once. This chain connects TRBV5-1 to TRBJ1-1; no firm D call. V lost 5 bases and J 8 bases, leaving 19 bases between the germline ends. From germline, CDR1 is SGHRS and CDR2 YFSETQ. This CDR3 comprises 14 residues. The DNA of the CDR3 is TGCGCCAGCAGTTCGGTTCCTGGGGAGGGCGAAGCTTTCTTT. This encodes CASSSVPGEGEAFF.

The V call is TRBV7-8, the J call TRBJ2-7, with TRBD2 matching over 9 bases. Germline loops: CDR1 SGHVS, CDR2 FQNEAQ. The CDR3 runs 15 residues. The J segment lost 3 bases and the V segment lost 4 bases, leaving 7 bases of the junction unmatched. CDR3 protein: CASSYKREDHYEQYF. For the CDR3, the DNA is TGTGCCAGCAGCTATAAGCGGGAGGATCACTACGAGCAGTACTTC.

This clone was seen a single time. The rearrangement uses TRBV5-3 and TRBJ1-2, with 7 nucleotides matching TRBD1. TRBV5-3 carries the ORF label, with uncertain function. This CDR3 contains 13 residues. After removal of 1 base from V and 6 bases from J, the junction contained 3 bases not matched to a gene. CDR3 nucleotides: TGTGCCAGAAGCTTGCCCCAGGGGGATGGCTACACCTTC. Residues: CARSLPQGDGYTF.

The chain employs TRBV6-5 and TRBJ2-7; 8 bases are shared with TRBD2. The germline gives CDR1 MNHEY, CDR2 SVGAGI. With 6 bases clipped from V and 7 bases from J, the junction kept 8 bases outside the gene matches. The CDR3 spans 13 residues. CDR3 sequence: CASRWAGGDEQYF. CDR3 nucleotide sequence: TGTGCCAGCAGGTGGGCGGGAGGAGATGAGCAGTACTTC.

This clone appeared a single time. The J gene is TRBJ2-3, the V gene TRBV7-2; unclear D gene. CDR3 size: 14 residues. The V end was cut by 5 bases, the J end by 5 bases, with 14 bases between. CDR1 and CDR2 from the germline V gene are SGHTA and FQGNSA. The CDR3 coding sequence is TGTGCCAGCAGCCGAAACCCAGCCCTAGATACGCAGTATTTT. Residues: CASSRNPALDTQYF.